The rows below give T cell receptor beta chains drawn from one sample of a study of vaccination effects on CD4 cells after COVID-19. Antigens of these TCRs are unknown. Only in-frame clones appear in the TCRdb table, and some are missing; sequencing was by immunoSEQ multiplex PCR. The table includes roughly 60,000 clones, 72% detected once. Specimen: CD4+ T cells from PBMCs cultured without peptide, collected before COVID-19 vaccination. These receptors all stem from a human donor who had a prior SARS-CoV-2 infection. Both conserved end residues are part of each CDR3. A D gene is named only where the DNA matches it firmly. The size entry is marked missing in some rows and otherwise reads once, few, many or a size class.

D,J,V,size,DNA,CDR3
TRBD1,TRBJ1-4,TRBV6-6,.,TGTGCCAGCAGTTACTCCCAGGGGGCGACTAATGAAAAACTGTTTTTT,CASSYSQGATNEKLFF
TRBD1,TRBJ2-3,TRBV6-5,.,TGTGCCAGCAGTTACAGGTCGGGACAGGGTAGCTATACGCAGTATTTT,CASSYRSGQGSYTQYF
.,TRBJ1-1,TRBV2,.,TGTGCCAGCAGTCGGAGAATGAACACTGAAGCTTTCTTT,CASSRRMNTEAFF
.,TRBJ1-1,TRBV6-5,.,TGTGCCAGCATAGCCGCCAGGGGAATGGTCACTGAAGCTTTCTTT,CASIAARGMVTEAFF
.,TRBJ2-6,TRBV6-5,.,TGTGCCAGCAGGATCGGATCTGGGGCCAACGTCCTGACTTTC,CASRIGSGANVLTF
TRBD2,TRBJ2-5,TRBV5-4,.,TGTGCCAGCAGCTTAAACCTAGCGGGGGGTCTGGAGACCCAGTACTTC,CASSLNLAGGLETQYF
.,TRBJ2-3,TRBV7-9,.,TGTGCCAGCAGCCAAGAGGGGGCAGATACGCAGTATTTT,CASSQEGADTQYF
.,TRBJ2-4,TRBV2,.,TGTGCCAGCAGTGAGGAGCGACCCCCCGCAAAAAACATTCAGTACTTC,CASSEERPPAKNIQYF
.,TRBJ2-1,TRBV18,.,TGTGCCAGCTCACCACCCTTCCGGGTTCGGGATGAGCAGTTCTTC,CASSPPFRVRDEQFF
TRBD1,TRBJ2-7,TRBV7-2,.,TGTGCCAGCAGCTTAGATGCCCCACAGGGGGCGCTGGGCGAGCAGTACTTC,CASSLDAPQGALGEQYF
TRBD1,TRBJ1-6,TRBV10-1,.,TGCGCCAGCAGTACCCGACAGGGGGGAAGCTCCTATAATTCACCCCTCCACTTT,CASSTRQGGSSYNSPLHF
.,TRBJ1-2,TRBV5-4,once,TGTGCCAGCAGCCGTACAGGATGGGGTGACTATGGCTACACCTTC,CASSRTGWGDYGYTF
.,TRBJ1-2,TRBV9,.,TGTGCCAGCAGTCAGACCGGGATTGCCAACTATGGCTACACCTTC,CASSQTGIANYGYTF
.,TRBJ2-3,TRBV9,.,TGTGCCAGCAGCCCCACCTCAGGACAGACAGATACGCAGTATTTT,CASSPTSGQTDTQYF
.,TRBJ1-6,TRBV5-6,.,TGTGCCAGCAGCTTGGACCACGGGGGTTCACCCCTCCACTTT,CASSLDHGGSPLHF
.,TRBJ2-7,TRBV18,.,TGTGCCAGCTCACCACAAGGGCCGCCGTACGAGCAGTACTTC,CASSPQGPPYEQYF
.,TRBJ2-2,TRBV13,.,TGTGCCAGCAGCCCCAGGGAGGCGGCCGGGGAGCTGTTTTTT,CASSPREAAGELFF
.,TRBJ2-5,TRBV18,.,TGTGCCAGCTCCCATGGACACTTACAAGAGACCCAGTACTTC,CASSHGHLQETQYF
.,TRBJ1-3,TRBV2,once,TGTGCCAGCAGCTCCAGCTCTGGAAACACCATATATTTT,CASSSSSGNTIYF
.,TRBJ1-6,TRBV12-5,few,TGTGCTAGTGGTTTGGAAGTCGACTCACCCCTCCACTTT,CASGLEVDSPLHF
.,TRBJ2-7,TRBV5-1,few,TGCGCCAGCAGCCGGGACGGAGGCTACGAGCAGTACTTC,CASSRDGGYEQYF
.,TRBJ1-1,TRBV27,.,TGTGCCAGCATGAAGGTCTTGGGCACTGAAGCTTTCTTT,CASMKVLGTEAFF
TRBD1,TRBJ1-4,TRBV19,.,TGTGCCAGCAATAGACAGGGAACTAATGAAAAACTGTTTTTT,CASNRQGTNEKLFF
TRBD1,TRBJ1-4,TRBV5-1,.,TGCGCCAGCAGCTCCGGGACAGGGGGCAGTGAAAAACTGTTTTTT,CASSSGTGGSEKLFF
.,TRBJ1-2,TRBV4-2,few,TGTGCCAGCACGACAGGATGGGGAAGCGGCTACACCTTC,CASTTGWGSGYTF
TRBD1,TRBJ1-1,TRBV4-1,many,TGCGCCAGCAGCCACCGACAGGGGCACACTGAAGCTTTCTTT,CASSHRQGHTEAFF
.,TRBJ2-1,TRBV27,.,TGTGCCAGCAGTTTAGAGTTCAACAATGAGCAGTTCTTC,CASSLEFNNEQFF
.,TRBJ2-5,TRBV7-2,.,TGTGCCAGCAGGTTGCGGGGAGCCATAGAGACCCAGTACTTC,CASRLRGAIETQYF
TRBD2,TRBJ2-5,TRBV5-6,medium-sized,TGTGCCAGCAGCTTGTCGGCGGGGGGGCTCGAGACCCAGTACTTC,CASSLSAGGLETQYF
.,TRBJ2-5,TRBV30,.,TGTGCCTGGAGCGGAACGGGACGTCGGGACCAGTACTTC,CAWSGTGRRDQYF
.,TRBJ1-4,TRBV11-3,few,TGTGCCAGCAGTAATTCTAATGAAAAACTGTTTTTT,CASSNSNEKLFF
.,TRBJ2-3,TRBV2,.,TGTGCCAGCAGACGAAAATCAGGGGGCACAGATACGCAGTATTTT,CASRRKSGGTDTQYF
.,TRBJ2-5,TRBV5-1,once,TGCGCCAGCAGCTTGGCACAGGCTCAAGAGACCCAGTACTTC,CASSLAQAQETQYF
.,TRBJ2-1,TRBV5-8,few,TGTGCCAGCAGCCGGATTTACGGGGAGCAGTTCTTC,CASSRIYGEQFF
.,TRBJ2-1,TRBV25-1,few,TGTGCCAGAGGCCAACAGGGTGGTGACCAGTTCTTC,CARGQQGGDQFF
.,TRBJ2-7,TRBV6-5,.,TGTGCCAGCACCTCGGGAAAGGGGCGCACCTACGAGCAGTACTTC,CASTSGKGRTYEQYF
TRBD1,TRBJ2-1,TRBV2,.,TGTGCCAGCAGACAGGACAGGGTCAATGAGCAGTTCTTC,CASRQDRVNEQFF
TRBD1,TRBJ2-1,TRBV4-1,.,TGCGCCAGCAGCCAAGATGAGAGGACAGGGTACAATGAGCAGTTCTTC,CASSQDERTGYNEQFF
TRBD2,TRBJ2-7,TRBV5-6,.,TGTGCCAGCAGCGCCACTCCTTGGACTAGGAACGAGCAGTACTTC,CASSATPWTRNEQYF
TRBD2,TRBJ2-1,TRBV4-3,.,TGCGCCAGCAGCCAAACTAGCGGGAGCTCCTACAATGAGCAGTTCTTC,CASSQTSGSSYNEQFF
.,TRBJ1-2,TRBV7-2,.,TGTGCCAGCAGCTTCCAAATACAACCTAACTATGGCTACACCTTC,CASSFQIQPNYGYTF
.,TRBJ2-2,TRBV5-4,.,TGTGCCAGCAGCGGCGGGACTCTAAACACCGGGGAGCTGTTTTTT,CASSGGTLNTGELFF
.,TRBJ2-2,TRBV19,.,TGTGCCAGTAGTAGTTTCCGGATAACGAACACCGGGGAGCTGTTTTTT,CASSSFRITNTGELFF
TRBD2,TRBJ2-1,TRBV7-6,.,TGTGCCAGCAGCTTAGAGAGAGGCGGGGGGGCCGGTGAGCAGTTCTTC,CASSLERGGGAGEQFF
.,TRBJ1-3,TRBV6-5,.,TGTGCCAGCAGATGGAGCTACAATGGAAACACCATATATTTT,CASRWSYNGNTIYF
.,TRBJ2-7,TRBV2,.,TGTGCCAGCAGTGAAATGACCTTCTACGAGCAGTACTTC,CASSEMTFYEQYF
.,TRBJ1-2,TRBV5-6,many,TGTGCCAGCAGCCCGGGATCCGGAAGGGGGTATGGCTACACCTTC,CASSPGSGRGYGYTF
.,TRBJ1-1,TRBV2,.,TGTGCCAGCAACTCCCTGAAGAACACTGAAGCTTTCTTT,CASNSLKNTEAFF
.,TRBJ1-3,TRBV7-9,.,TGTGCCAGCAGCTTAGTGATTGGGCAGCTCTCTGGAAACACCATATATTTT,CASSLVIGQLSGNTIYF
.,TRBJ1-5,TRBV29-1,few,TGCAGCGTTGAATCCCTGGGCAGGGACGCTCTGCAGCCCCAGCATTTT,CSVESLGRDALQPQHF
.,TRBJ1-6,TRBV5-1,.,TGCGCCAGCAGCTTGGAGGGGTCGCTTAATTCACCCCTCCACTTT,CASSLEGSLNSPLHF
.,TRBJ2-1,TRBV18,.,TGTGCCAGCTCACCGATGACTAGCTCCTACAATGAGCAGTTCTTC,CASSPMTSSYNEQFF
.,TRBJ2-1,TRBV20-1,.,TGCAGTGCTAAGGCATACAATGAGCAGTTCTTC,CSAKAYNEQFF
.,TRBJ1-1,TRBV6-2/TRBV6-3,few,TGTGCCAGCCGCCCCCCCGGTCGGGTTGAAGCTTTCTTT,CASRPPGRVEAFF
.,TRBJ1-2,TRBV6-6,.,TGTGCCAGCAGTTTCGCCTCATTCAGGGAGTGGAATGGCTACACCTTC,CASSFASFREWNGYTF
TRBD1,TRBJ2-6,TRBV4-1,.,TGCGCCAGCAGCCAAGCCCCGACAGGGGACCCTAGCTCTGGGGCCAACGTCCTGACTTTC,CASSQAPTGDPSSGANVLTF
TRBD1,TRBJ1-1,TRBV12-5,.,TGTGCTAGTGGTTTGGTCCCGGGACAGCAGAACACTGAAGCTTTCTTT,CASGLVPGQQNTEAFF
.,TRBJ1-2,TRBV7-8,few,TGTGCCAGCAGCTTAGACAGCTATGGCTACACCTTC,CASSLDSYGYTF
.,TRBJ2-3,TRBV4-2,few,TGTGCCAGCAGCCAAGGAGGTCCCCATTCGGGAGATACGCAGTATTTT,CASSQGGPHSGDTQYF
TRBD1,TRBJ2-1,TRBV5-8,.,TGTGCCAGCAGCTTGTTAACGGACAGGGGGGACAATGAGCAGTTCTTC,CASSLLTDRGDNEQFF